One and the same sample provided the 21 T cell receptor beta chains below, sequenced in a study of blood T cell repertoires in COVID-19. Assay: immunoSEQ multiplex PCR; the TCRdb copy retains only in-frame clones and omits some. The sample carries some 140,000 clones, roughly 71% recorded once. The sample consisted of peripheral blood. The receptor source for this set is a man older than 75 with acute or convalescent COVID-19.

The V gene is TRBV6-4, the J gene TRBJ2-1, with TRBD1 identical over 7 bases. After removal of 6 bases from V and 2 bases from J, the junction contained 7 bases not matched to a gene. CDR3 length: 15 amino acids. Per the germline V gene, CDR1 is MRHNA and CDR2 is SNTAGT. The CDR3 sequence is CASRLGQFPYNEQFF. CDR3 nucleotides: TGTGCCAGCAGATTGGGACAGTTCCCCTACAATGAGCAGTTCTTC.

V gene TRBV14 combines with J gene TRBJ1-1, with TRBD1 identical over 7 bases. This CDR3 contains 14 residues. CDR1 and CDR2 from the germline V gene are SGHDN and FVKESK. V was clipped by 2 bases and J by 2 bases; unmatched bases: 2. DNA of the CDR3: TGTGCCAGCAGCCAATACAGGGGAAACACTGAAGCTTTCTTT. Translated, it gives CASSQYRGNTEAFF. The full variable domain, in which reference TRBV14 and TRBJ1-1 provide the parts outside the CDR3, is EAGVTQFPSHSVIEKGQTVTLRCDPISGHDNLYWYRRVMGKEIKFLLHFVKESKQDESGMPNNRFLAERTGGTYSTLKVQPAELEDSGVYFCASSQYRGNTEAFFGQGTRLTVV.

As concerns this clone: An end of the junction differs from the germline gene, which may be a read error. V gene TRBV2 combines with J gene TRBJ1-1; 7 nucleotides match TRBD1. This CDR3 spans 14 amino acids. Germline CDR1 SNHLY, CDR2 FYNNEI. For the CDR3, the DNA is TGTGCCAGCAGTCAAGCCTACAGGGGAACTGAAGCTTTCTTT. Its translation: CASSQAYRGTEAFF.

CDR3 sequence reads: CASSYSLNTIYF. For the CDR3, the DNA is TGTGCCAGCAGTTACTCTCTGAACACCATATATTTT. The chain recombines TRBV6-6 with TRBJ1-3; D unclear. Trimming removed 0 bases at V and 7 bases at J, with 4 bases between. The V gene's germline CDR1 is MNHNY and CDR2 SVGAGI (reference sequence). The CDR3 spans 12 residues.

This clone was recorded at least ten times. The V call is TRBV5-1, the J call TRBJ2-7, with a possible D match to TRBD1 (6 bases). Germline V gene lookup returns CDR1 SGHRS and CDR2 YFSETQ. The ends were cut back, 0 bases at V and 2 bases at J, with 12 bases in the middle. The length of the CDR3 is 15 residues. The chain's CDR3 is CASSLAGTNAYEQYF. DNA of the CDR3: TGCGCCAGCAGCTTGGCCGGGACAAATGCCTACGAGCAGTACTTC.

This clone has a single count. The V call is TRBV9, the J call TRBJ1-6; D is possibly TRBD1 (5 bases). CDR1 is SGDLS, CDR2 YYNGEE, per germline. The CDR3 has 15 amino acids. V shed 4 bases and J shed 8 bases, with 16 bases lying between them. CDR3 region: CASSTDPGYDSPLHF. The CDR3, as DNA: TGTGCCAGCAGCACAGATCCAGGGTACGATTCACCCCTCCACTTT.

The CDR3 nucleotides are TGCAGCGTTGAGGATCCACAGGGGGCCCATGGCTACACCTTC. Amino acid sequence: CSVEDPQGAHGYTF. The gene calls are TRBV29-1 and TRBJ1-2, with TRBD1 identical over 9 bases. The trim removed 3 bases at V and 6 bases at J, leaving 8 bases unmatched. CDR1 is SQVTM and CDR2 is ANQGSEA in the germline V gene. CDR3 length equals 14 residues.

The chain is built from TRBV4-2 and TRBJ2-2; TRBD1 aligns across 8 bases. CDR1 LGHNA and CDR2 YNFKEQ come from the germline V gene. V gave up 0 bases and J gave up 3 bases; unmatched junction bases: 9. This CDR3 is 18 amino acids long. CDR3 sequence reads: CASSQDSRTGIHTGELFF. CDR3 DNA: TGTGCCAGCAGCCAAGACTCAAGGACAGGGATCCACACCGGGGAGCTGTTTTTT.

The chain uses TRBV5-1 and TRBJ2-5; tentative D call: TRBD2 (7 bases). The CDR3 is 14 amino acids. The germline gives CDR1 SGHRS, CDR2 YFSETQ. Trimming shortened V by 1 base and J by 4 bases, and 11 bases separated the two germline ends. CDR3: CASSLRGAGETQYF. The CDR3 coding sequence is TGCGCCAGCAGCTTGCGGGGGGCAGGAGAGACCCAGTACTTC.

This rearrangement joins TRBV5-1 to TRBJ2-1; 7 bases fit TRBD2. This CDR3 is built from 17 residues. The germline V gene encodes CDR1 SGHRS and CDR2 YFSETQ. V dropped 2 bases and J dropped 7; count of bases not matched to a gene: 15. Written as DNA, the CDR3 is TGCGCCAGCAGCTTCAACTCTCCAGCGGGGCTCCTTAATGAGCAGTTCTTC. Protein: CASSFNSPAGLLNEQFF.

This chain links TRBV4-1 with TRBJ1-6; D possibly corresponds to TRBD1 (6 bases). Germline V gives CDR1 MGHRA, CDR2 YSYEKL. This CDR3 has 15 amino acids. V shed 2 bases and J shed 7 bases, with 12 bases lying between them. The CDR3 DNA sequence: TGCGCCAGCAGCCAATTATTACAGGGAAATTCACCCCTCCACTTT. It translates to CASSQLLQGNSPLHF.

This clone was counted once. This sequence joins TRBV7-8 and TRBJ2-1, with 12 bases fitting TRBD2. The CDR3 extends over 16 amino acids. V was pared by 1 base and J by 6 bases, with 4 bases of the junction left unmatched. Germline V gene lookup returns CDR1 SGHVS and CDR2 FQNEAQ. CDR3 protein: CASSLELAGGPNEQFF. CDR3 bases: TGTGCCAGCAGCTTAGAACTAGCGGGGGGCCCCAATGAGCAGTTCTTC.

The CDR3: CASSLGRDSPLHF. DNA of the CDR3: TGTGCCAGCAGCTTAGGCAGGGATTCACCCCTCCACTTT. This chain joins TRBV11-3 and TRBJ1-6; weak D call: TRBD1 (5 bases). The CDR3 totals 13 residues. V dropped 1 base and J dropped 8 bases, with 6 bases sitting between them. CDR1 SGHNT and CDR2 YENEEA come from the germline V gene.

The V gene is TRBV7-8, the J gene TRBJ1-5; D may be TRBD1 (6 bases). Looked up from germline, CDR1 is SGHVS and CDR2 is FQNEAQ. V was pared by 4 bases and J by 0 bases, with 16 bases between. This CDR3 is 17 amino acids long. The CDR3 DNA follows: TGTGCCAGCAGCTCCCGGCGGACAGATTATAGCAATCAGCCCCAGCATTTT. Translation: CASSSRRTDYSNQPQHF.

V and J are TRBV6-6 and TRBJ1-1; D gene unclear. V was cut by 0 bases and J by 5 bases, with 7 bases left in between. Germline V lookup: CDR1 MNHNY, CDR2 SVGAGI (reference sequence). The CDR3 extends over 13 amino acids. The CDR3 bases are TGTGCCAGCAGTTACTCCTCGGTTACTGAAGCTTTCTTT. This translates into CASSYSSVTEAFF.

V usage is TRBV18 and J usage is TRBJ1-2, with D perhaps matching TRBD1 (6 bases). This CDR3 region has 15 residues. Germline CDR1 is KGHSH and CDR2 is LQKENI. V was cut by 2 bases and J by 6 bases, with 16 bases left in between. The CDR3 DNA reads TGTGCCAGCTCACCAAAGTCCCAGGGGATAGATGGCTACACCTTC. Its translation: CASSPKSQGIDGYTF. Full variable domain (rest looked up from reference TRBV18 and TRBJ1-2): NAGVMQNPRHLVRRRGQEARLRCSPMKGHSHVYWYRQLPEEGLKFMVYLQKENIIDESGMPKERFSAEFPKEGPSILRIQQVVRGDSAAYFCASSPKSQGIDGYTFGSGTRLTVV.

The chain joins TRBV4-1 to TRBJ1-1, with 12 nucleotides matching TRBD1. This CDR3 spans 17 amino acids. The trim removed 1 base at V and 7 bases at J, leaving 10 bases unmatched. CDR1 is MGHRA and CDR2 is YSYEKL in the germline V gene. CDR3: CASSQVGTGGRGNEAFF. CDR3 nucleotides: TGCGCCAGCAGCCAAGTGGGGACAGGGGGCCGCGGCAATGAAGCTTTCTTT.

The chain joins TRBV4-2 to TRBJ1-4; D ambiguous. Trimming removed 2 bases from V and 7 bases from J, with 11 bases in between. The CDR3 sequence is 14 residues long. CDR1 and CDR2 (germline): LGHNA, YNFKEQ. CDR3 DNA: TGTGCCAGCAGCCAAACCTCTTCCGGTGAAAAACTGTTTTTT. Protein sequence: CASSQTSSGEKLFF.

This clone was detected only a few times. The chain combines TRBV7-2 with TRBJ1-1, with D tentatively TRBD1 (5 bases). CDR1 SGHTA and CDR2 FQGNSA come from the germline V gene. The CDR3 has 13 amino acids. Trimming pared 4 bases from V and 5 bases from J, leaving 11 bases between. CDR3 amino acids: CASSSGPGTEAFF. The CDR3 DNA follows: TGTGCCAGCAGCTCAGGGCCCGGGACTGAAGCTTTCTTT.

The gene calls are TRBV2 and TRBJ1-5; perhaps TRBD1 as D (6 bases). The CDR3 is 16 amino acids. Germline CDR1 SNHLY, CDR2 FYNNEI. Trimming stripped 8 bases from V and 0 bases from J, with 17 bases between. For the CDR3, the DNA is TGTGCCAGCTCCAAGGCCGGGGGGCCTAGCAATCAGCCCCAGCATTTT. Residues: CASSKAGGPSNQPQHF.

The V and J genes are TRBV7-2 and TRBJ2-7; D might be TRBD1 (6 bases). This CDR3 contains 15 residues. Deletions cut 1 base from V and 5 bases from J, with 15 bases between. Germline lookup yields CDR1 SGHTA and CDR2 FQGNSA. CDR3 sequence reads: CASSLGPGHFDEQYF. In DNA, the CDR3 is TGTGCCAGCAGCTTAGGCCCGGGACATTTCGACGAGCAGTACTTC. Full variable domain (rest looked up from reference TRBV7-2 and TRBJ2-7): GAGVSQSPSNKVTEKGKDVELRCDPISGHTALYWYRQSLGQGLEFLIYFQGNSAPDKSGLPSDRFSAERTGGSVSTLTIQRTQQEDSAVYLCASSLGPGHFDEQYFGPGTRLTVT.